The 18 T cell receptor beta chains below all came from one sample that was sequenced in a study of cytomegalovirus exposure and HLA in healthy donors. PCR was performed using 60 Vbeta and 13 Jbeta primers. TCRdb's copy holds only in-frame clones and misses some; the assay was immunoSEQ multiplex PCR. The sample has 85,000 to 120,000 clones, 83% seen once; the top ten hold 2.6%. Sequenced input: PBMCs. Source of these receptors: a man aged 40-50 years in good health and CMV-seronegative.

This clone was detected once. The rearrangement uses TRBV7-6 and TRBJ2-1; D is undetermined. CDR3 size: 12 residues. Per the germline V gene, CDR1 is SGHVS and CDR2 is FNYEAQ. V shed 3 bases and J shed 7 bases, with 7 bases lying between them. CDR3 region: CASSFPGNEQFF. DNA of the CDR3: TGTGCCAGCAGCTTTCCGGGTAATGAGCAGTTCTTC.

By share of the sample, this clone is medium-sized. The gene calls are TRBV5-6 and TRBJ1-3, with D tentatively TRBD1 (5 bases). Trimming took 3 bases from V and 8 from J, leaving 12 bases between them. The CDR3 extends over 13 amino acids. The germline gives CDR1 SGHDT, CDR2 YYEEEE. CDR3 in DNA: TGTGCCAGCAGCTACGGGGGGAGAGACACCATATATTTT. The encoded protein is CASSYGGRDTIYF.

This chain connects TRBV7-3 to TRBJ2-7, with 9 nucleotides matching TRBD1. Germline values: CDR1 SGHTA, CDR2 FQGTGA. V was pared by 6 bases and J by 0 bases, with 3 bases of the junction left unmatched. This CDR3 is 14 amino acids long. The CDR3 loop is CASSRTGDSYEQYF. CDR3 DNA sequence: TGTGCCAGCAGTCGGACAGGGGACTCCTACGAGCAGTACTTC.

This sequence joins TRBV6-6 and TRBJ1-1; TRBD1 matches 9 bases. From germline, CDR1 is MNHNY and CDR2 SVGAGI (reference sequence). This CDR3 region has 16 residues. The trim removed 2 bases at V and 0 bases at J, leaving 4 bases unmatched. CDR3: CASSYGQGTMNTEAFF. CDR3 in DNA: TGTGCCAGCAGTTACGGACAGGGGACCATGAACACTGAAGCTTTCTTT.

This rearrangement joins TRBV2 to TRBJ1-3; 7 bases agree with TRBD1. CDR3 length: 16 residues. Germline CDR1 and CDR2: SNHLY and FYNNEI. With 5 bases clipped from V and 0 bases from J, the junction kept 7 bases outside the gene matches. DNA for the CDR3: TGTGCCAGCAGTAGGGACAGTTTGCTCTCTGGAAACACCATATATTTT. This encodes CASSRDSLLSGNTIYF.

The chain has TRBV7-9 and TRBJ1-4, with a possible D match to TRBD1 (5 bases). The CDR3 covers 13 residues. Germline assignment: CDR1 SEHNR and CDR2 FQNEAQ (reference sequence). Trimming removed 6 bases from V and 8 bases from J, with 13 bases in between. The CDR3 spells CASRKGEGEKLFF. The CDR3 DNA sequence: TGTGCCAGCAGAAAAGGGGAAGGCGAAAAACTGTTTTTT.

This clone appeared a single time. This CDR3 is also generated by other DNA sequences in the sample. The rearrangement joins TRBV19 to TRBJ2-5, with no clear D. The CDR3 is 12 residues long. The V gene's germline CDR1 is LNHDA and CDR2 SQIVND (reference sequence). Trimming pared 3 bases from V and 4 bases from J, leaving 6 bases between. CDR3 region: CASSMARETQYF. CDR3 coding DNA: TGTGCCAGTAGTATGGCAAGAGAGACCCAGTACTTC.

The chain employs TRBV6-1 and TRBJ2-3; D possibly corresponds to TRBD2 (6 bases). The V end lost 5 bases, the J end lost 4 bases, and 16 bases lay between the germline ends. The germline V gene encodes CDR1 MNHNS and CDR2 SASEGT. This CDR3 has 15 amino acids. Here the CDR3 reads CASSRTTDGSDTQYF. CDR3 sequence (DNA): TGTGCCAGCAGTCGGACTACTGATGGGTCAGATACGCAGTATTTT.

The chain is built from TRBV23-1 and TRBJ1-1; a weak D match, TRBD1 (6 bases). TRBV23-1 counts as an open reading frame of uncertain function. This CDR3 has 17 amino acids. With 3 bases removed from V and 0 bases from J, the gap between germline ends came to 17 bases. CDR3 residues: CASSHTRRTVLNTEAFF. The CDR3 bases are TGCGCCAGCAGTCACACACGCCGGACAGTTCTGAACACTGAAGCTTTCTTT.

This chain links TRBV7-2 with TRBJ1-5; D remains unclear. The CDR3 runs 13 residues. Trimming pared 2 bases from V and 4 bases from J, leaving 6 bases between. Per germline, CDR1 SGHTA and CDR2 FQGNSA. The CDR3 here is CASSLRGNQPQHF. CDR3 in DNA: TGTGCCAGCAGCTTAAGAGGGAATCAGCCCCAGCATTTT. The full variable domain, its missing parts supplied by reference TRBV7-2 and TRBJ1-5, is GAGVSQSPSNKVTEKGKDVELRCDPISGHTALYWYRQSLGQGLEFLIYFQGNSAPDKSGLPSDRFSAERTGGSVSTLTIQRTQQEDSAVYLCASSLRGNQPQHFGDGTRLSIL.

The chain has TRBV20-1 and TRBJ1-1; D uncertain. Trimming stripped 0 bases from V and 8 bases from J, with 7 bases between. The CDR3 has 11 amino acids. Germline V gene lookup returns CDR1 DFQATT and CDR2 SNEGSKA (reference sequence). CDR3 loop: CSARDWAEAFF. The CDR3 nucleotides are TGCAGTGCTAGAGATTGGGCAGAAGCTTTCTTT.

V usage is TRBV7-3 and J usage is TRBJ2-1, with TRBD2 identical over 8 bases. CDR1 is SGHTA and CDR2 is FQGTGA in the germline V gene. V gave up 5 bases and J gave up 13 bases; unmatched junction bases: 16. This CDR3 contains 15 residues. The chain's CDR3 is CASSLPGLGRQEQFF. The CDR3 nucleotides are TGTGCCAGCAGCCTCCCGGGACTAGGACGGCAGGAACAGTTCTTC. Drawing the rest from reference TRBV7-3 and TRBJ2-1, the complete variable domain is GAGVSQTPSNKVTEKGKYVELRCDPISGHTALYWYRQSLGQGPEFLIYFQGTGAADDSGLPNDRFFAVRPEGSVSTLKIQRTERGDSAVYLCASSLPGLGRQEQFFGPGTRLTVL.

The V call is TRBV5-5, the J call TRBJ2-7; TRBD2 might be the D (6 bases). V lost 2 bases to trimming and J lost 2 bases, with 11 bases between them. Per the germline V gene, CDR1 is SGHKS and CDR2 is YYEKEE (reference sequence). CDR3 size: 14 residues. CDR3 sequence reads: CASSLGGFTYEQYF. The CDR3 coding sequence is TGTGCCAGCAGCTTAGGAGGGTTTACCTACGAGCAGTACTTC. Full variable domain (missing parts from reference TRBV5-5 and TRBJ2-7): DAGVTQSPTHLIKTRGQQVTLRCSPISGHKSVSWYQQVLGQGPQFIFQYYEKEERGRGNFPDRFSARQFPNYSSELNVNALLLGDSALYLCASSLGGFTYEQYFGPGTRLTVT.

The chain recombines TRBV2 with TRBJ2-3; possibly TRBD2 for D (5 bases). This CDR3 has 14 residues. The V and J ends lost 7 bases and 2 bases respectively, with 13 bases between them. CDR1 SNHLY and CDR2 FYNNEI come from the germline V gene. The chain's CDR3 is CASKSGDLTDTQYF. The CDR3 coding sequence is TGTGCCAGCAAAAGCGGAGACCTCACAGATACGCAGTATTTT.

In its sample, this clone was seen a few times. The V call is TRBV2, the J call TRBJ2-1; 8 nucleotides align to TRBD1. Germline lookup yields CDR1 SNHLY and CDR2 FYNNEI. Trimming cost V 5 bases and J 0 bases; bases outside gene matches: 6. The CDR3 extends over 16 amino acids. DNA of the CDR3: TGTGCCAGCAGTCTGGACAGGGCGAGCTCCTACAATGAGCAGTTCTTC. As protein: CASSLDRASSYNEQFF.

The J gene is TRBJ2-1, the V gene TRBV29-1, with TRBD1 as a possible D gene (5 bases). With 4 bases removed from V and 8 bases from J, the gap between germline ends came to 15 bases. CDR1 and CDR2 (germline): SQVTM, ANQGSEA. The CDR3 loop spans 13 amino acids. The CDR3 here is CSVGLGVRDEQFF. The DNA of the CDR3 is TGCAGCGTTGGGTTAGGGGTTAGGGATGAGCAGTTCTTC.

This clone was counted between two and nine times. This sequence joins TRBV27 and TRBJ1-5; TRBD1 matches at 8 bases. The CDR3 spans 14 residues. Germline CDR1 is MNHEY and CDR2 is SMNVEV (reference sequence). V gave up 5 bases and J gave up 4 bases; unmatched junction bases: 4. This CDR3 is CASSPGTGNQPQHF. CDR3 DNA sequence: TGTGCCAGCAGTCCCGGGACAGGAAATCAGCCCCAGCATTTT.

The chain joins TRBV6-5 to TRBJ2-3, with 9 nucleotides matching TRBD2. Germline values: CDR1 MNHEY, CDR2 SVGAGI. Unmatched junction bases numbered 10, after V lost 8 bases and J lost 4 bases. The CDR3 sequence is 15 residues long. The CDR3: CASQGGGGAADTQYF. In nucleotides, the CDR3 is TGTGCCAGCCAGGGGGGCGGGGGGGCCGCAGATACGCAGTATTTT.